Presented here are 2 T cell receptor beta chains from one specimen sequenced in a study of T cells in Graves' hyperthyroidism and ophthalmopathy. Regions amplified from RNA transcripts were the TCR beta CDR3 regions. TCR CDR3 regions were first amplified by RT-PCR with HTBI primers. TCRdb re-analysed the multiplex PCR reads in MiXCR, keeping a single row per CDR3 protein. The table lists fewer than 850,000 distinct CDR3 sequences, 17% of them singletons. Material: blood. These receptors all stem from a man aged 45 to 65 with Graves' hyperthyroidism.

The CDR3 region has the DNA TGTGCCAGCAGCCGCAACGGGCGGAACTACGAGCAGTACTTC. Translating it yields CASSRNGRNYEQYF. V is TRBV4-2 and J is TRBJ2-7; D unresolved. CDR3 length: 14 amino acids. Germline V lookup: CDR1 LGHNA, CDR2 YNFKEQ. Trimming stripped 4 bases from V and 3 bases from J, with 13 bases between.

This clonotype was picked up many times. The chain couples TRBV28 to TRBJ1-2; weak D call: TRBD1 (5 bases). Germline CDR1 is MDHEN and CDR2 is SYDVKM. The length of the CDR3 is 14 residues. The germline V and J ends were trimmed by 6 bases and 8 bases, with 19 bases remaining between them. CDR3 sequence: CASSPGTPVKGYTF. In DNA, the CDR3 is TGTGCCAGCAGCCCTGGGACCCCCGTAAAGGGCTACACCTTC.